A selection of T cell receptor beta chains follows, all from one sample in a study of shared clonotypes between healthy human individuals. Sequenced by immunoSEQ multiplex PCR; TCRdb stores in-frame clones only, minus some. This table holds a few million clones, roughly 93% found once. The specimen was naive CD4+ T cells from PBMCs. The receptor source for this set is a man aged 18-30 years in good health. Some clones in this sample may be carry-over from other donors' samples. Each CDR3 is given with its conserved first and last residue. Fields, in order: J gene, clone size, D gene, V gene, CDR3 protein, CDR3 DNA. A D gene is named only where the DNA matches it firmly. Size tells how often a clone was seen (once, few, many) or the class of an expanded clone, and some rows leave it out.

J gene: TRBJ1-1
clone size: NA
D gene: NA
V gene: TRBV6-6
CDR3 protein: CASSYDGRPRYTEAFF
CDR3 DNA: TGTGCCAGCAGTTACGACGGCAGGCCGAGGTACACTGAAGCTTTCTTT

J gene: TRBJ1-4
clone size: once
D gene: NA
V gene: TRBV2
CDR3 protein: CASSGEGSFSEKLFF
CDR3 DNA: TGTGCCAGCAGTGGGGAAGGGAGTTTTTCTGAAAAACTGTTTTTT

J gene: TRBJ1-4
clone size: NA
D gene: NA
V gene: TRBV28
CDR3 protein: CASTDQGPGNEKLFF
CDR3 DNA: TGTGCCAGCACCGATCAGGGCCCGGGTAATGAAAAACTGTTTTTT

J gene: TRBJ1-5
clone size: few
D gene: NA
V gene: TRBV4-2
CDR3 protein: CASSQDRDDQPQHF
CDR3 DNA: TGTGCCAGCAGCCAAGACAGGGATGATCAGCCCCAGCATTTT

J gene: TRBJ1-5
clone size: NA
D gene: NA
V gene: TRBV7-8
CDR3 protein: CASSHLGGGRRYSDRNQPQHF
CDR3 DNA: TGTGCCAGCTCCCACCTTGGAGGGGGGCGCCGATATAGCGATCGCAATCAGCCCCAGCATTTT

J gene: TRBJ2-1
clone size: NA
D gene: TRBD2
V gene: TRBV5-4
CDR3 protein: CASSSGLAGVYNEQFF
CDR3 DNA: TGTGCCAGCAGCTCGGGACTAGCGGGAGTATACAATGAGCAGTTCTTC

J gene: TRBJ2-5
clone size: NA
D gene: TRBD1
V gene: TRBV5-1
CDR3 protein: CASSSGQVLEETQYF
CDR3 DNA: TGCGCCAGCAGCAGCGGACAGGTATTGGAAGAGACCCAGTACTTC

J gene: TRBJ1-1
clone size: NA
D gene: NA
V gene: TRBV6-5
CDR3 protein: CASSYTTRTEAFF
CDR3 DNA: TGTGCCAGCAGTTACACCACCCGTACTGAAGCTTTCTTT

J gene: TRBJ1-4
clone size: NA
D gene: TRBD1
V gene: TRBV4-1
CDR3 protein: CASSQEGQGESTNEKLFF
CDR3 DNA: TGCGCCAGCAGCCAGGAGGGACAGGGGGAGTCAACTAATGAAAAACTGTTTTTT

J gene: TRBJ2-3
clone size: NA
D gene: NA
V gene: TRBV6-4
CDR3 protein: CASRVTPSTDTQYF
CDR3 DNA: TGTGCCAGCAGGGTGACACCGAGCACAGATACGCAGTATTTT